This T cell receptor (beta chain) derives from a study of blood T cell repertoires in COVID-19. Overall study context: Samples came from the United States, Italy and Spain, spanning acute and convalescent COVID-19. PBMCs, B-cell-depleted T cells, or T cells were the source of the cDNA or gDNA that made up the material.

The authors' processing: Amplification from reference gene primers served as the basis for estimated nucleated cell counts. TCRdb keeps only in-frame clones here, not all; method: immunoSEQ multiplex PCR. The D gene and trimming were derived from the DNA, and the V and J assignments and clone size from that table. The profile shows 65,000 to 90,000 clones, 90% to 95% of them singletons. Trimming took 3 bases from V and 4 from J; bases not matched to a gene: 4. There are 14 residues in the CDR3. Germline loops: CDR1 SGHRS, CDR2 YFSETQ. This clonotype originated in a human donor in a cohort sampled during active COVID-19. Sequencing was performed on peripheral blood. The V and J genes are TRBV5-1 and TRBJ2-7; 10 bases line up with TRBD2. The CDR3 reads CASSSAGGKYEQYF. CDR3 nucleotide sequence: TGCGCCAGCAGCTCAGCGGGGGGGAAGTACGAGCAGTACTTC.